The rows below give T cell receptor beta chains drawn from one sample of a study of T cell responses to AZD1222 COVID-19 vaccine. Sequencing was performed with immunoSEQ multiplex PCR; in TCRdb, only in-frame clones are kept and a portion is missing. Among 130,000 or so clones listed, roughly 93% were seen once. Material: peripheral blood, obtained on day 0 of AZD1222 vaccination. The receptors were gathered from an adult in good health. Each CDR3 is given with its conserved first and last residue. Each record gives: V gene, J gene, CDR3 protein.

TRBV19	TRBJ1-4	CASSWGGQSNEKLFF
TRBV7-6	TRBJ2-6	CASSLPLAVPGANVLTF
TRBV5-4	TRBJ2-5	CASSSLPGFQETQYF
TRBV28	TRBJ2-6	CASSKPAGANVLTF
TRBV30	TRBJ1-1	CAWTGTVNTEAFF
TRBV9	TRBJ2-7	CASSVAEVGEQYF
TRBV9	TRBJ1-1	CASSVGRGFVNTEAFF
TRBV7-8	TRBJ2-5	CASSLDLRDGKTWETQYF
TRBV19	TRBJ1-5	CASSLGQAGYQPQHF
TRBV2	TRBJ2-1	CASSQTLAGGMNEQFF
TRBV11-2	TRBJ1-1	CASSPIRGRNTEAFF